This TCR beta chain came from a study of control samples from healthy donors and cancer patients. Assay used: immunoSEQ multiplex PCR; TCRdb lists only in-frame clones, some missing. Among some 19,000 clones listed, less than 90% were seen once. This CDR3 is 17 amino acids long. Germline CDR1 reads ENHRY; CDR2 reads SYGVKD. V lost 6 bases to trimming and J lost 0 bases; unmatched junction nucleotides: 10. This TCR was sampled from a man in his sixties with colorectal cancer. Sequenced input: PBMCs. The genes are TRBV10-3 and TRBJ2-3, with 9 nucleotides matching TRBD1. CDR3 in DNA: TGTGCCATCAGCCGGGACAGGGAGCTTACTAGCACAGATACGCAGTATTTT. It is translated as CAISRDRELTSTDTQYF.